What follows are 5 T cell receptor beta chains derived from one specimen sequenced in a study of T cell repertoires in cytomegalovirus infection. The antigens for these receptors are not known. TCRdb redid the calling of the reads with MiXCR, one entry per CDR3 protein. The profile shows approximately 70,000 distinct CDR3 sequences, 20% to 25% of them singletons. The sample taken for sequencing was PBMCs, sequenced either directly or after in vitro stimulation (not recorded which). Receptor source: a human donor in good health (CMV status not recorded). Some clones in this sample may be carry-over from other donors' samples.

DNA of the CDR3: TGTGCCAGCAGTGCGGACAGGACCAACACCGGGGAGCTGTTTTTT. It codes for CASSADRTNTGELFF. This chain joins TRBV2 and TRBJ2-2; 7 bases align to TRBD1. From germline, CDR1 is SNHLY and CDR2 FYNNEI. There are 15 residues in the CDR3. With 4 bases clipped from V and 2 bases from J, the junction kept 4 bases outside the gene matches.

This rearrangement joins TRBV19 to TRBJ2-2; D gene ambiguous. Germline CDR1 is LNHDA and CDR2 is SQIVND (reference sequence). Trimming removed 3 bases at V and 0 bases at J, with 5 bases between. The CDR3 runs 14 residues. The CDR3 DNA reads TGTGCCAGTAGTATTGCCCCGAACACCGGGGAGCTGTTTTTT. Its protein is CASSIAPNTGELFF.

The chain uses TRBV27 and TRBJ2-7; TRBD2 agrees at 12 bases. With V trimmed by 5 bases and J by 6 bases, 8 bases remained unmatched. The CDR3 has 15 amino acids. The V gene's germline CDR1 is MNHEY and CDR2 SMNVEV (reference sequence). The CDR3 region has the DNA TGTGCCAGCAGTCTAAGACTAGCGGGAGCTAGCGAGCAGTACTTC. Amino acid sequence: CASSLRLAGASEQYF.

Only a few counts were recorded for this clonotype. The J gene is TRBJ1-5, the V gene TRBV6-1, with D perhaps TRBD1 (6 bases). Per the germline V gene, CDR1 is MNHNS and CDR2 is SASEGT. CDR3 length: 14 residues. V lost 7 bases, J lost 6 bases, and 16 bases lay in between. The DNA of the CDR3 is TGTGCCAGCATCTGGGGGGGGGCAGGTCAGCCCCAGCATTTT. Its translation is CASIWGGAGQPQHF.

The V and J genes are TRBV27 and TRBJ1-2; TRBD1 agrees at 10 bases. The V and J ends lost 0 bases and 5 bases, in that order; junction bases with no gene match: 6. Germline loops: CDR1 MNHEY, CDR2 SMNVEV (reference sequence). This CDR3 has 16 residues. CDR3 DNA sequence: TGTGCCAGCAGTTTATCAGGGACAGGGGTAAATTATGGCTACACCTTC. This gives the protein CASSLSGTGVNYGYTF.